Below are 14 T cell receptor beta chains sequenced from a single sample in a study of molecular identifiers for immune sequencing clone quantification. MiXCR, applied by TCRdb to the PCR reads, yields one record per CDR3 protein. The sample holds roughly 630,000 distinct CDR3 sequences; 25% are singletons and the top ten take about 0.73%. The sequenced sample consisted of naive CD8+ T cells from blood, with Jurkat cell RNA spiked in. Subset: FACS-sorted CD8+CD4-CCR7+CD45RA+ naive T cells. All receptors come from a human donor in good health. Some libraries in this study had Jurkat cell RNA spiked in.

Of note for this clonotype: Given a much more abundant clone one base away, this may be a read error. This chain joins TRBV18 and TRBJ2-7; D is undetermined. Germline V gene data show CDR1 as KGHSH and CDR2 as LQKENI. This CDR3 is 12 amino acids long. CDR3 region: CASSPRGDERYF. The CDR3 bases are TGTGCCAGCTCACCACGCGGTGACGAGCGGTACTTC.

At least ten counts were recorded for this clonotype. This chain connects TRBV27 to TRBJ2-5; a possible D gene is TRBD1 (6 bases). Germline V gene data show CDR1 as MNHEY and CDR2 as SMNVEV (reference sequence). Trimming removed 3 bases at V and 1 base at J, with 9 bases between. The CDR3 loop spans 14 amino acids. The CDR3 reads CASSFGQSQETQYF. The CDR3 region has the DNA TGTGCCAGCAGTTTTGGACAGTCCCAAGAGACCCAGTACTTC.

This clonotype occurred many times. V is TRBV20-1 and J is TRBJ2-7; 9 bases fit TRBD2. The CDR3 is 14 residues long. Germline values: CDR1 DFQATT, CDR2 SNEGSKA (reference sequence). The junction had 7 bases not matched to a gene; V was cut back by 4 bases and J by 3 bases. The CDR3 here is CSAKSGGPVYEQYF. The CDR3 DNA sequence: TGCAGTGCTAAGAGCGGGGGGCCCGTCTACGAGCAGTACTTC.

In regard to this clonotype: A much larger clone lies a single base off, so this may be a read error. This chain connects TRBV20-1 to TRBJ2-3, with a possible D match to TRBD1 (5 bases). The length of the CDR3 is 15 residues. Germline lookup yields CDR1 DFQATT and CDR2 SNEGSKA (reference sequence). The CDR3 loop is CSARGHPPLTATQYF. CDR3 sequence (DNA): TGCAGTGCTAGAGGACATCCACCCCTGACAGCTACGCAGTATTTT.

The J gene is TRBJ2-2, the V gene TRBV6-2 or TRBV6-3; unclear D gene. V lost 8 bases, J lost 7 bases, and 14 bases lay in between. CDR3 length equals 13 residues. From germline, CDR1 is MNHEY and CDR2 SVGEGT. In nucleotides, the CDR3 is TGTGCCAGCTGTCCCCTATCCGTCGGGGAGCTGTTTTTT. It translates to CASCPLSVGELFF.

This clonotype has a handful of counts. The V gene is TRBV6-2 or TRBV6-3, the J gene TRBJ2-5; no clear D. The germline V gene has CDR1 MNHEY and CDR2 SVGEGT. The CDR3 is made up of 13 amino acids. The V gene lost 4 bases and the J gene lost 4 bases, with 10 bases spanning the gap. The CDR3 region has the DNA TGTGCCAGCAGTTTCTTGCTTCCAGAGACCCAGTACTTC. This codes for CASSFLLPETQYF.

In this sample, this clonotype turned up many times. V gene TRBV14 combines with J gene TRBJ1-1; D is uncertain. Looked up from germline, CDR1 is SGHDN and CDR2 is FVKESK. The CDR3 length is 14 residues. The V end was cut by 3 bases, the J end by 2 bases, with 10 bases between. The CDR3 spells CASSHTGLNTEAFF. The CDR3 DNA reads TGTGCCAGCAGCCATACGGGCCTTAACACTGAAGCTTTCTTT.

This clonotype was seen a few times. The chain carries TRBV4-3 and TRBJ2-5, with D perhaps assigned TRBD1 or TRBD2 (5 bases each). CDR1 and CDR2 from the germline V gene are LGHNA and YSLEER. V was pared by 0 bases and J by 5 bases, with 13 bases between. The CDR3 is made up of 15 amino acids. The CDR3 here is CASSQDRGAVETQYF. Here the CDR3 DNA reads TGCGCCAGCAGCCAAGATAGAGGGGCGGTGGAGACCCAGTACTTC.

At least ten counts were recorded for this clonotype. The chain recombines TRBV6-2 or TRBV6-3 with TRBJ2-7; D is unclear. V dropped 6 bases and J dropped 1 base, with 7 bases sitting between them. The CDR3 extends over 12 amino acids. Germline V gene data show CDR1 as MNHEY and CDR2 as SVGEGT. DNA of the CDR3: TGTGCCAGCAGCCCCCATTCCTACGAGCAGTACTTC. Protein: CASSPHSYEQYF.

Many counts were recorded for this clonotype. CDR3 region: CASSFRQGDYGYTF. The CDR3 nucleotides read TGTGCCAGCAGTTTCCGACAGGGCGACTATGGCTACACCTTC. The gene calls are TRBV12-3 or TRBV12-4 and TRBJ1-2; 7 nucleotides line up with TRBD1. This CDR3 region has 14 residues. The J segment lost 3 bases and the V segment lost 3 bases, leaving 4 bases of the junction unmatched.

This clonotype was seen a few times. The chain carries TRBV11-2 and TRBJ2-5; D call uncertain. Germline CDR1 SGHAT, CDR2 FQNNGV. The CDR3 has 15 amino acids. With 5 bases removed from V and 1 base from J, the gap between germline ends came to 14 bases. The CDR3 DNA follows: TGTGCCAGCAGCCCCGTCCCAGAATCCCAAGAGACCCAGTACTTC. It translates to CASSPVPESQETQYF. Using reference TRBV11-2 and TRBJ2-5 for the parts outside the CDR3, the full variable domain is EAGVAQSPRYKIIEKRQSVAFWCNPISGHATLYWYQQILGQGPKLLIQFQNNGVVDDSQLPKDRFSAERLKGVDSTLKIQPAKLEDSAVYLCASSPVPESQETQYFGPGTRLLVL.

This clonotype showed up many times. This chain uses TRBV7-6 with TRBJ1-1; D remains ambiguous. Germline CDR1 is SGHVS and CDR2 is FNYEAQ. The CDR3 has 13 residues. Trimming removed 2 bases at V and 4 bases at J, with 8 bases between. In DNA form, the CDR3 reads TGTGCCAGCAGCTTAAACATAGGCACTGAAGCTTTCTTT. It specifies CASSLNIGTEAFF.

A word on this clonotype: A much larger clone differs by one base, so this may be a read error. This chain connects TRBV6-6 to TRBJ1-2; unclear D gene. CDR1 is MNHNY and CDR2 is SVGAGI in the germline V gene (reference sequence). The CDR3 runs 10 residues. CDR3 DNA: TGTGCCACCAGTTATAACGGCTGCACCTTC. Encoded protein: CATSYNGCTF.

This clonotype was seen repeatedly, ten times or more. This rearrangement joins TRBV4-1 to TRBJ2-1; D might be TRBD1 (6 bases). The CDR3 extends over 17 amino acids. Trimming left V 0 bases short and J 0 bases short, with 12 bases between. Germline lookup yields CDR1 MGHRA and CDR2 YSYEKL. DNA for the CDR3: TGCGCCAGCAGCCAAGAAGGAACAGGGAGCTCCTACAATGAGCAGTTCTTC. Its protein product is CASSQEGTGSSYNEQFF.